Each of the 8 T cell receptor beta chains below was sequenced from the same sample in a study of PD-L1 blockade in urothelial cancer. Profiling relied on immunoSEQ multiplex PCR, and the TCRdb table lists in-frame clones only, not all of them. Of around 86,000 clones in the sample, around four fifths were seen once. Described time point: pretreatment peripheral blood. Sequenced material: PBMCs, taken around atezolizumab (anti-PD-L1) treatment. These receptors were collected from a man aged 35-49 years with urothelial cancer.

The V gene is TRBV28, the J gene TRBJ1-1, with D possibly being TRBD1 (5 bases). The CDR3 is 13 residues long. V lost 6 bases and J 3 bases, leaving 11 bases between the germline ends. CDR1 and CDR2 from the germline V gene are MDHEN and SYDVKM. CDR3: CASSLGGDTEAFF. The CDR3 nucleotides are TGTGCCAGCAGCCTCGGGGGGGACACTGAAGCTTTCTTT. The complete variable domain, with remaining parts taken from reference TRBV28 and TRBJ1-1, reads DVKVTQSSRYLVKRTGEKVFLECVQDMDHENMFWYRQDPGLGLRLIYFSYDVKMKEKGDIPEGYSVSREKKERFSLILESASTNQTSMYLCASSLGGDTEAFFGQGTRLTVV.

The V and J genes are TRBV5-4 and TRBJ2-2; 9 bases match TRBD1. Per the germline V gene, CDR1 is SGHNT and CDR2 is YYREEE (reference sequence). The CDR3 totals 16 residues. V lost 4 bases to trimming and J lost 5 bases; unmatched junction nucleotides: 9. CDR3 residues: CASSGRTGEKTGELFF. The DNA of the CDR3 is TGTGCCAGCAGCGGACGGACAGGGGAGAAGACCGGGGAGCTGTTTTTT.

This clone appeared a single time. Other nucleotide sequences from this sample produce the same CDR3. This chain uses TRBV11-2 with TRBJ2-1; D gene uncertain. Trimming took off 3 bases at V and 5 bases at J, with 5 bases between the two ends. The CDR3 totals 12 residues. Germline loops: CDR1 SGHAT, CDR2 FQNNGV. The CDR3: CASSLTDNEQFF. The CDR3 DNA reads TGTGCCAGCAGCTTGACTGACAATGAGCAGTTCTTC.

The chain uses TRBV2 and TRBJ2-7; D perhaps matches TRBD1 (6 bases). Germline CDR1 SNHLY, CDR2 FYNNEI. The CDR3 contains 13 residues. Trimming cost V 6 bases and J 0 bases, with 9 bases left between them. Written as DNA, the CDR3 is TGTGCCAGCAGGGGGACATTCTCCTACGAGCAGTACTTC. It specifies CASRGTFSYEQYF.

This clone was seen more than once but under ten times. V is TRBV27 and J is TRBJ2-3, with TRBD2 as a possible D gene (5 bases). V gave up 6 bases and J gave up 0 bases, with 10 bases separating them. The germline CDR1 and CDR2 sequences are MNHEY and SMNVEV (reference sequence). CDR3 size: 14 residues. CDR3 in DNA: TGTGCCAGCAGCAAGACGGGGAGCACAGATACGCAGTATTTT. Translation gives CASSKTGSTDTQYF.

The V gene is TRBV10-3, the J gene TRBJ2-4, with D possibly TRBD2 on 5 matching bases. The CDR3 spans 11 residues. V lost 6 bases and J lost 7, with 7 bases in between. Germline CDR1 ENHRY, CDR2 SYGVKD. The CDR3 loop is CAISPGNIQYF. CDR3 nucleotide sequence: TGTGCCATCAGCCCGGGGAACATTCAGTACTTC.

This clone was observed a handful of times. This chain uses TRBV19 with TRBJ1-2; D might be TRBD1 (5 bases). CDR1 LNHDA and CDR2 SQIVND come from the germline V gene (reference sequence). This CDR3 is built from 15 residues. V lost 3 bases to trimming and J lost 8 bases, with 19 bases between them. The CDR3 sequence is CASSISGTSMGGYTF. Here the CDR3 DNA reads TGTGCCAGTAGTATTTCGGGGACTTCGATGGGGGGCTACACCTTC.

This sequence joins TRBV28 and TRBJ1-2; D is undetermined. Germline V CDR1 and CDR2: MDHEN, SYDVKM. V was shortened by 2 bases and J by 0 bases, with 4 bases between the two germline ends. The length of the CDR3 is 13 residues. This chain's CDR3 is CASSLTANYGYTF. CDR3 bases: TGTGCCAGCAGTTTAACAGCTAACTATGGCTACACCTTC.